The clone carrying this T cell receptor beta chain was counted many times. This sample stems from a study of T cells in Graves' hyperthyroidism and ophthalmopathy. From RNA transcripts, TCR beta CDR3 regions were amplified. The HTBI primer set was used in a first-round RT-PCR of the TCR CDR3. TCRdb analysed the multiplex PCR reads with MiXCR anew, one entry per CDR3 protein. Among some 380,000 distinct CDR3 sequences, roughly 13% were seen once, and the ten largest hold around 20%. The sequenced sample was blood. The receptor comes from a man aged 30 to 39 with Graves' hyperthyroidism that later progressed to Graves' ophthalmopathy.

DNA for the CDR3: TGTGCCAGTCAGACTAGGGACAGCACCCTCCCCTACGAGCAGTACTTC. It codes for CASQTRDSTLPYEQYF. The V gene is TRBV2, the J gene TRBJ2-7, with a weak D call TRBD1 (7 bases). CDR1 is SNHLY, CDR2 FYNNEI, per germline. V lost 9 bases to trimming and J lost 2 bases, with 23 bases between them. The CDR3 is made up of 16 amino acids.